Only a few counts were recorded for the clone carrying this T cell receptor beta chain. Its antigen is as yet unknown. This specimen belongs to a study of T-cell reconstitution after alpha-beta-depleted transplantation in children. Notes on the study in general: A year post-transplant, T-cell counts and diversity derived mostly from newly produced T cells. Reportedly, roughly two months post-transplant, alpha-beta T cells arose from several hundred expanded graft clones. For some patients, TCRbeta diversity was high at day 60 because of recipient T cells and thymic progenitors that survived.

During its preparation, the TCRbeta library received unique molecular identifiers. One entry per CDR3 protein, called by TCRdb with MiXCR from the PCR reads. The table lists about 540,000 distinct CDR3 sequences, around 27% of them singletons, with about a third in the top ten. The CDR3 is 14 residues long. The V and J ends lost 3 bases and 10 bases, in that order; junction bases with no gene match: 10. The germline V gene has CDR1 DFQATT and CDR2 SNEGSKA (reference sequence). The receptor was isolated from a boy less than two years old with Wiskott-Aldrich syndrome, due to receive a stem cell transplant. Sample: PBMCs, taken before TCRalphabeta/CD19-depleted stem cell transplant. This chain joins TRBV20-1 and TRBJ2-3; 10 nucleotides align to TRBD2. The CDR3 loop is CSARRSGRAEAQYF. CDR3 nucleotides: TGCAGTGCTAGGAGGAGCGGGAGGGCCGAGGCGCAGTATTTT.